The 24 T cell receptor beta chains given below trace back to one sample, sequenced in a study of cytomegalovirus exposure and HLA in healthy donors. Primers for the PCR totalled 60 Vbeta and 13 Jbeta. Sequencing used immunoSEQ multiplex PCR; TCRdb keeps in-frame clones, though not all of them. The repertoire holds about 200,000 clones, 79% seen once, with approximately 1.4% in the top ten. The source material was PBMCs. Receptors were obtained from a girl between 10 and 17 years old in good health and CMV-seropositive.

The chain combines TRBV5-4 with TRBJ2-3; TRBD2 agrees at 9 bases. The length of the CDR3 is 18 residues. CDR1 and CDR2 (germline): SGHNT, YYREEE (reference sequence). J lost 2 bases, V lost 5 bases, and 15 bases had no gene match. CDR3 in amino acids: CASRREFGSGGNTDTQYF. The CDR3 coding sequence is TGTGCCAGCAGGAGGGAATTCGGCAGCGGGGGGAACACAGATACGCAGTATTTT. The entire variable domain, with the rest obtained from reference TRBV5-4 and TRBJ2-3, is as follows: ETGVTQSPTHLIKTRGQQVTLRCSSQSGHNTVSWYQQALGQGPQFIFQYYREEENGRGNFPPRFSGLQFPNYSSELNVNALELDDSALYLCASRREFGSGGNTDTQYFGPGTRLTVL.

This chain joins TRBV5-5 and TRBJ2-5; 9 bases match TRBD2. This CDR3 has 16 residues. V lost 5 bases and J lost 2; bases outside the gene matches: 10. The V gene's germline CDR1 is SGHKS and CDR2 YYEKEE (reference sequence). The CDR3 nucleotides read TGTGCCAGCAGACCCGGACTAGCGCAGCAACAAGAGACCCAGTACTTC. Amino acids: CASRPGLAQQQETQYF.

This clone was counted once. This sequence joins TRBV6-4 and TRBJ1-2; tentative D call: TRBD1 (5 bases). The CDR3 covers 11 residues. Germline assignment: CDR1 MRHNA and CDR2 SNTAGT. V lost 10 bases and J lost 2, with 8 bases in between. The CDR3 here is CATRGNYGYTF. DNA of the CDR3: TGTGCCACCCGGGGGAACTATGGCTACACCTTC.

The V call is TRBV6-1, the J call TRBJ2-5, with TRBD2 matching 9 bases. CDR3 length equals 18 residues. Germline trimming cut 2 bases from V and 2 bases from J; bases unmatched to any gene: 12. Germline values: CDR1 MNHNS, CDR2 SASEGT. The CDR3 sequence is CASSEKGNSGGRQETQYF. CDR3 coding DNA: TGTGCCAGCAGTGAAAAGGGGAATAGCGGGGGCCGGCAAGAGACCCAGTACTTC.

V usage is TRBV27 and J usage is TRBJ2-2; no reliable D call. Germline lookup yields CDR1 MNHEY and CDR2 SMNVEV (reference sequence). V dropped 2 bases and J dropped 4 bases, with 11 bases sitting between them. This CDR3 comprises 15 residues. The CDR3: CASSLGDKRTGELFF. The CDR3 coding sequence is TGTGCCAGCAGTTTAGGAGATAAACGCACCGGGGAGCTGTTTTTT.

The rearrangement links TRBV5-1 to TRBJ2-7; 7 bases are a match to TRBD1. The CDR3 covers 15 residues. V dropped 0 bases and J dropped 0; count of bases not matched to a gene: 3. Germline CDR1 SGHRS, CDR2 YFSETQ. CDR3 residues: CASSLVGGFSYEQYF. CDR3 in DNA: TGCGCCAGCAGCTTGGTAGGGGGCTTCTCCTACGAGCAGTACTTC.

This sequence joins TRBV2 and TRBJ2-5, with 8 bases matching TRBD1. The trim removed 6 bases at V and 2 bases at J, leaving 5 bases unmatched. Germline loops: CDR1 SNHLY, CDR2 FYNNEI. The CDR3 totals 14 residues. CDR3 residues: CASRTGVPQETQYF. DNA of the CDR3: TGTGCCAGCAGGACAGGGGTACCACAAGAGACCCAGTACTTC.

This clone has only a few counts. The rearrangement links TRBV5-1 to TRBJ1-6; D remains unclear. Germline CDR1 reads SGHRS; CDR2 reads YFSETQ. The CDR3 is 17 residues long. V dropped 0 bases and J dropped 2 bases, with 12 bases sitting between them. The chain's CDR3 is CASSLEPQPAYNSPLHF. As DNA, the CDR3 is TGCGCCAGCAGCTTGGAGCCCCAACCGGCCTATAATTCACCCCTCCACTTT.

This chain uses TRBV5-6 with TRBJ1-6; D not resolved. Germline assignment: CDR1 SGHDT and CDR2 YYEEEE. The CDR3 has 15 residues. Trimming cost V 0 bases and J 6 bases, with 10 bases left between them. This CDR3 reads CASSLDGSSNSPLHF. The DNA for the CDR3 is TGTGCCAGCAGCTTGGATGGTAGTTCTAATTCACCCCTCCACTTT.

The gene calls are TRBV5-6 and TRBJ2-5, with D uncertain. Germline assignment: CDR1 SGHDT and CDR2 YYEEEE. CDR3 size: 14 residues. Trimming shortened V by 0 bases and J by 5 bases, and 11 bases separated the two germline ends. CDR3 region: CASSLGSVRETQYF. The CDR3 DNA sequence: TGTGCCAGCAGCTTGGGGAGCGTTAGGGAGACCCAGTACTTC.

The chain uses TRBV1 and TRBJ1-3. TRBV1 is reported as a pseudogene. CDR3 length: 16 residues. CDR3 sequence reads: CTSSPRLGVWRNTIYF. DNA of the CDR3: TGCACCAGCAGCCCGAGACTGGGAGTATGGCGAAACACCATATATTTT.

This clone was detected a few times. The chain carries TRBV6-5 and TRBJ1-3; D is possibly TRBD1 (5 bases). The CDR3 sequence is 15 residues long. Trimming removed 6 bases at V and 0 bases at J, with 12 bases between. In germline, CDR1 is MNHEY, CDR2 SVGAGI. The CDR3 DNA follows: TGTGCCAGCAGGGACCAGGGTCGCTCTGGAAACACCATATATTTT. Amino acid sequence: CASRDQGRSGNTIYF.

The rearrangement links TRBV5-1 to TRBJ2-3; D might be TRBD1 (5 bases). CDR1 is SGHRS, CDR2 YFSETQ, per germline. Trimming took off 0 bases at V and 9 bases at J, with 5 bases between the two ends. CDR3 size: 11 residues. The CDR3 region is CASSLEGTQYF. DNA for the CDR3: TGCGCCAGCAGCTTGGAGGGGACGCAGTATTTT. Full variable domain (remainder filled in from reference TRBV5-1 and TRBJ2-3): KAGVTQTPRYLIKTRGQQVTLSCSPISGHRSVSWYQQTPGQGLQFLFEYFSETQRNKGNFPGRFSGRQFSNSRSEMNVSTLELGDSALYLCASSLEGTQYFGPGTRLTVL.

The J gene is TRBJ2-3, the V gene TRBV9; TRBD2 matches at 12 bases. V gave up 4 bases and J gave up 6 bases; unmatched junction bases: 6. This CDR3 spans 15 amino acids. Germline-derived CDR1 and CDR2 are SGDLS and YYNGEE. CDR3 amino acids: CASSSRLAGGDTQYF. In DNA, the CDR3 is TGTGCCAGCAGCTCCCGTCTAGCGGGGGGGGATACGCAGTATTTT.

V gene TRBV4-3 combines with J gene TRBJ1-5; TRBD1 matches 9 bases. CDR3 length equals 15 residues. The V and J ends lost 0 bases and 6 bases, in that order; junction bases with no gene match: 3. Looked up from germline, CDR1 is LGHNA and CDR2 is YSLEER. The CDR3: CASSQEQGAGQPQHF. CDR3 sequence (DNA): TGCGCCAGCAGCCAAGAACAGGGGGCGGGTCAGCCCCAGCATTTT.

This chain connects TRBV27 to TRBJ2-3, with D possibly being TRBD2 (7 bases). The CDR3 loop spans 16 amino acids. Per the germline V gene, CDR1 is MNHEY and CDR2 is SMNVEV (reference sequence). V was trimmed by 2 bases and J by 0 bases, leaving 12 bases between them. The CDR3 spells CASSLTGGASTDTQYF. The CDR3, as DNA: TGTGCCAGCAGTTTAACTGGGGGGGCGAGCACAGATACGCAGTATTTT.

The chain has TRBV2 and TRBJ2-2; D not certain. Trimming pared 3 bases from V and 10 bases from J, leaving 6 bases between. Germline V lookup: CDR1 SNHLY, CDR2 FYNNEI. The CDR3 covers 11 residues. The CDR3 is CASSDLPELFF. The DNA for the CDR3 is TGTGCCAGCAGTGATCTCCCGGAGCTGTTTTTT. Drawing the rest from reference TRBV2 and TRBJ2-2, the complete variable domain is EPEVTQTPSHQVTQMGQEVILRCVPISNHLYFYWYRQILGQKVEFLVSFYNNEISEKSEIFDDQFSVERPDGSNFTLKIRSTKLEDSAMYFCASSDLPELFFGEGSRLTVL.

The rearrangement uses TRBV27 and TRBJ1-1; no definite D call. V gave up 5 bases and J gave up 0 bases, with 7 bases separating them. The CDR3 totals 13 residues. Germline CDR1 and CDR2: MNHEY and SMNVEV (reference sequence). In DNA form, the CDR3 reads TGTGCCAGCAGTCTCGCTATGAACACTGAAGCTTTCTTT. Encoded protein: CASSLAMNTEAFF.

The rearrangement joins TRBV6-5 to TRBJ2-1; 14 bases are shared with TRBD2. V lost 6 bases to trimming and J lost 6 bases; unmatched junction nucleotides: 4. There are 15 residues in the CDR3. The germline V gene encodes CDR1 MNHEY and CDR2 SVGAGI. For the CDR3, the DNA is TGTGCCAGCAGCCCGGGACTAGCGGGGGTCAATGAGCAGTTCTTC. The encoded protein is CASSPGLAGVNEQFF.

This clone was seen only a few times. CDR3: CATPGQANTEAFF. The CDR3 coding sequence is TGTGCCACTCCAGGACAGGCGAACACTGAAGCTTTCTTT. The chain combines TRBV6-1 with TRBJ1-1; 7 bases map to TRBD1. This CDR3 has 13 amino acids. Germline V gives CDR1 MNHNS, CDR2 SASEGT. Unmatched junction bases numbered 6, after V lost 10 bases and J lost 1 base.

This chain connects TRBV27 to TRBJ2-7; weak D call: TRBD1 (6 bases). The CDR3 sequence is 13 residues long. Germline lookup yields CDR1 MNHEY and CDR2 SMNVEV (reference sequence). The germline V and J ends were trimmed by 5 bases and 4 bases, with 12 bases remaining between them. The DNA of the CDR3 is TGTGCCAGCAGTCTAGGGACATCTTACGAGCAGTACTTC. It encodes CASSLGTSYEQYF.

This clone occurred a few times. This chain connects TRBV6-6 to TRBJ1-6, with a weak D call TRBD1 (6 bases). The germline gives CDR1 MNHNY, CDR2 SVGAGI (reference sequence). CDR3 size: 15 residues. V dropped 0 bases and J dropped 5 bases, with 8 bases sitting between them. The CDR3 bases are TGTGCCAGCAGTTACTCGGGACAAAATAATTCACCCCTCCACTTT. It specifies CASSYSGQNNSPLHF.

The V and J genes are TRBV19 and TRBJ1-5; maybe TRBD1 (5 bases). The CDR3 has 15 amino acids. Germline values: CDR1 LNHDA, CDR2 SQIVND (reference sequence). Trimming took 3 bases from V and 0 from J, leaving 9 bases between them. The CDR3 loop is CASSIWGRSNQPQHF. CDR3 sequence (DNA): TGTGCCAGTAGTATTTGGGGCCGTAGCAATCAGCCCCAGCATTTT.

The CDR3 here is CASSLSLTRGTQYF. For the CDR3, the DNA is TGTGCCAGCAGTTTATCTCTCACCCGGGGGACCCAGTACTTC. The V and J genes are TRBV27 and TRBJ2-5; a possible D gene is TRBD2 (5 bases). The V end lost 0 bases, the J end lost 7 bases, and 12 bases lay between the germline ends. The germline V gene encodes CDR1 MNHEY and CDR2 SMNVEV (reference sequence). The CDR3 contains 14 residues.